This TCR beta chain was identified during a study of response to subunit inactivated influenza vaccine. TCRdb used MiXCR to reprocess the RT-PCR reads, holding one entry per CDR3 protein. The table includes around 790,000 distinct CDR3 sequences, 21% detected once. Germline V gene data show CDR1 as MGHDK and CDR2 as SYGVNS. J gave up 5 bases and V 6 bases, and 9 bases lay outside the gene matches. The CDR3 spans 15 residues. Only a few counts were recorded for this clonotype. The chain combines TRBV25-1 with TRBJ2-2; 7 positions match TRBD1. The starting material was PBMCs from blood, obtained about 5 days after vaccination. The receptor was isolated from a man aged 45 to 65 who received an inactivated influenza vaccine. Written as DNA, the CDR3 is TGTGCCAGCAGAGAAAGGGGGCAGTTGACCGGGGAGCTGTTTTTT. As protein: CASRERGQLTGELFF.